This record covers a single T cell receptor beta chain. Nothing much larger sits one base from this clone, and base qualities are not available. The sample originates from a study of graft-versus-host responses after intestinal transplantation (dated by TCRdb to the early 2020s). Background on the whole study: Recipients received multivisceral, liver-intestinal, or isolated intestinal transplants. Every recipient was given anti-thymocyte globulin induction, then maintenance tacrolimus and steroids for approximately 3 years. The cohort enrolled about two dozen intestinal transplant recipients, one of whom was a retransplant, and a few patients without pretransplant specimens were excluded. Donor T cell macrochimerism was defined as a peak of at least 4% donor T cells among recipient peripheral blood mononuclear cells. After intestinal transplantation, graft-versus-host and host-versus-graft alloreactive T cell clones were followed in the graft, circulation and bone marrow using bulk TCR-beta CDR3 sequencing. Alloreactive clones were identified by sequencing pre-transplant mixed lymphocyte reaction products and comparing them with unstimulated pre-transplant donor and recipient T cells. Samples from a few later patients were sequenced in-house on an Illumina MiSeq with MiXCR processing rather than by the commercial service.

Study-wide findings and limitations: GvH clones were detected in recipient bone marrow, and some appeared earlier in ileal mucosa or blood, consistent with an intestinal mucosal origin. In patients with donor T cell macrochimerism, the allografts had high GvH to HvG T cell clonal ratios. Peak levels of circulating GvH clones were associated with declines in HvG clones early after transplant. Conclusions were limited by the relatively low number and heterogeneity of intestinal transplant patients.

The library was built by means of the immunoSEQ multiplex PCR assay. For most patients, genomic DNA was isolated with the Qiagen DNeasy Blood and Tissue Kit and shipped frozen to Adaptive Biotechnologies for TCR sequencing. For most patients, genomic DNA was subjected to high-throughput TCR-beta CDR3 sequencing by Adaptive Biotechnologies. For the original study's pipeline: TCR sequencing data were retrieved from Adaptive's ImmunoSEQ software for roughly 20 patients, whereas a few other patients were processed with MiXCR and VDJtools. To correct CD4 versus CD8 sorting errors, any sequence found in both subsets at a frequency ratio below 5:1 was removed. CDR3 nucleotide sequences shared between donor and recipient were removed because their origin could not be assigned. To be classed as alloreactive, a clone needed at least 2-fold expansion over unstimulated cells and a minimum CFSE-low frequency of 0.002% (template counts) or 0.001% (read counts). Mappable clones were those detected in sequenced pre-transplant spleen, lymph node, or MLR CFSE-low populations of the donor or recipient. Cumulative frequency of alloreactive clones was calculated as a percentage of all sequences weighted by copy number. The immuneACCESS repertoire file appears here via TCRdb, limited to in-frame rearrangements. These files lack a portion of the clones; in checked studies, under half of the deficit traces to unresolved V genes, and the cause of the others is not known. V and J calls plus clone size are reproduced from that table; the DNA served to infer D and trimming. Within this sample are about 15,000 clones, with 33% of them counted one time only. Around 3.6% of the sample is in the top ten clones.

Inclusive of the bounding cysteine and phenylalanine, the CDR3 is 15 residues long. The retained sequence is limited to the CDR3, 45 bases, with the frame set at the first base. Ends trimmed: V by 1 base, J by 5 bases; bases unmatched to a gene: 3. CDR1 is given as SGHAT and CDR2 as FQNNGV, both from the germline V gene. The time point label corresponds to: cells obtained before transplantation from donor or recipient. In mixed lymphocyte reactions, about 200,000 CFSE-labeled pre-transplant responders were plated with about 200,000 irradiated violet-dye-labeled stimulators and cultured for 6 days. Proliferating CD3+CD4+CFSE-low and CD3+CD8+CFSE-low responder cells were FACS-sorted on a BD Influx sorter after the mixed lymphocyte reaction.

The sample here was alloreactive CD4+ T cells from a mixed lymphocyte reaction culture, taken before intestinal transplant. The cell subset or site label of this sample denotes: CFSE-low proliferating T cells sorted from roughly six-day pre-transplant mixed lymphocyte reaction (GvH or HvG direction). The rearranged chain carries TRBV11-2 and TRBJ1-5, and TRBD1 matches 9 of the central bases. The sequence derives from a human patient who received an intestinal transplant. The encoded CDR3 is CASSLGDRDYQPQHF. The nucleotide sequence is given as TGTGCCAGCAGCTTAGGGGACAGGGATTATCAGCCCCAGCATTTT.